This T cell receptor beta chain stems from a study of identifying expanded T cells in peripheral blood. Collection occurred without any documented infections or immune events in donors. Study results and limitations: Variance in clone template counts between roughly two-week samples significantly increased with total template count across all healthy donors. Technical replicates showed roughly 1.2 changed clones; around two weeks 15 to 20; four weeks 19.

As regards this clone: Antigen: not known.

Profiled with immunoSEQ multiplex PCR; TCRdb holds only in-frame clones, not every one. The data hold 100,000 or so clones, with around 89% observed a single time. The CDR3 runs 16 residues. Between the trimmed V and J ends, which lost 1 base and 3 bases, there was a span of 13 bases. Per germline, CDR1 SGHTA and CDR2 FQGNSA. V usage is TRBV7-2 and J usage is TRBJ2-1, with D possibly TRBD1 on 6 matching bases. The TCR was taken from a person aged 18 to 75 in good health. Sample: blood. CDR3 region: CASSLVGGGLYNEQFF. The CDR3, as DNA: TGTGCCAGCAGCTTAGTGGGTGGGGGCCTCTACAATGAGCAGTTCTTC.